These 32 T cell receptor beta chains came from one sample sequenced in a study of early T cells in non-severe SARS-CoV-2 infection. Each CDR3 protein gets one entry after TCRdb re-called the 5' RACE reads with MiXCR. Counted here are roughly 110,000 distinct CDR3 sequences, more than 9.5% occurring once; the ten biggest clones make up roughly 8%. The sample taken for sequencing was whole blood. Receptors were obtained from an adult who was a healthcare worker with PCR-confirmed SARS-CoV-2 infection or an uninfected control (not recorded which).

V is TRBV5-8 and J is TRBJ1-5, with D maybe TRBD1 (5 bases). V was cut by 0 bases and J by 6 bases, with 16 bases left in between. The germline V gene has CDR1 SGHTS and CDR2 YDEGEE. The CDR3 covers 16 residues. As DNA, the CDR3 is TGTGCCAGCAGCTTGGCCGTCGCAGGGAACGGTCAGCCCCAGCATTTT. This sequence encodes CASSLAVAGNGQPQHF.

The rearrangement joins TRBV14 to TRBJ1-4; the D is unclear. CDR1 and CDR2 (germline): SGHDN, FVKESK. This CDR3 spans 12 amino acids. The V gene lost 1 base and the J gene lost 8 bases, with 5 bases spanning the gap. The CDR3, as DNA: TGTGCCAGCAGCCAAGTATCAGAAAAACTGTTTTTT. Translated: CASSQVSEKLFF.

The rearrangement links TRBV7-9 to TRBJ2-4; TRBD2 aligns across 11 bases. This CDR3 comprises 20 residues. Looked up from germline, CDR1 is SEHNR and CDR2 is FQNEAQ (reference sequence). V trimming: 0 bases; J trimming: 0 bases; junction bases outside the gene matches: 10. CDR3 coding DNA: TGTGCCAGCAGCTTAGCGCTGATTAGCGGGAGGGCCTCAGCCAAAAACATTCAGTACTTC. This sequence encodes CASSLALISGRASAKNIQYF. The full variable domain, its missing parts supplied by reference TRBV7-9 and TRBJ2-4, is DTGVSQNPRHKITKRGQNVTFRCDPISEHNRLYWYRQTLGQGPEFLTYFQNEAQLEKSRLLSDRFSAERPKGSFSTLEIQRTEQGDSAMYLCASSLALISGRASAKNIQYFGAGTRLSVL.

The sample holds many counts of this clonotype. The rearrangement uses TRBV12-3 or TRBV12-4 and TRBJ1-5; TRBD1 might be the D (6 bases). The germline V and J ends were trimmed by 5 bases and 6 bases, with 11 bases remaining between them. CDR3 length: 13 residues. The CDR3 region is CASSLDRRQPQHF. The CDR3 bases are TGTGCCAGCAGTCTCGACAGGCGTCAGCCCCAGCATTTT.

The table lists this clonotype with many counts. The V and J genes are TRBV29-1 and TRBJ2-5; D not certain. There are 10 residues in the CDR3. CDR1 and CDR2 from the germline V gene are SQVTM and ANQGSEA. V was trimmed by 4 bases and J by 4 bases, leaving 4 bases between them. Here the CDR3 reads CSVVLETQYF. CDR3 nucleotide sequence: TGCAGCGTTGTACTAGAGACCCAGTACTTC.

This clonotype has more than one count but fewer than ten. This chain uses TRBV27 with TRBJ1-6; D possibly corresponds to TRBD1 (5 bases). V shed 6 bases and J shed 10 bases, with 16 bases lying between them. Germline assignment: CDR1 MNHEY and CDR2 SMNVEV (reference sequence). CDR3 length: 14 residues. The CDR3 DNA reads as TGTGCCAGCAGCCCGGGGGGGTCCTCCTCACCCCTCCACTTT. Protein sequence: CASSPGGSSSPLHF.

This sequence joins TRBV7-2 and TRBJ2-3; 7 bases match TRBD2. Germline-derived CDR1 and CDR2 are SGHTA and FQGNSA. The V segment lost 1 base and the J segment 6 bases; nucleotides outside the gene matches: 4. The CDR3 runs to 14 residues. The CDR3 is CASSLGTSADTQYF. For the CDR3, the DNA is TGTGCCAGCAGCTTAGGGACTAGTGCGGATACGCAGTATTTT.

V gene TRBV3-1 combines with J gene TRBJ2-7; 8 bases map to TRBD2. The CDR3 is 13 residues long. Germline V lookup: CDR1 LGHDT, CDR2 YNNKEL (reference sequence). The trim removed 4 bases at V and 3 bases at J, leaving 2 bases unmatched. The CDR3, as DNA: TGTGCCAGCAGCCTGAGCGGGGGCTACGAGCAGTACTTC. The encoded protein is CASSLSGGYEQYF.

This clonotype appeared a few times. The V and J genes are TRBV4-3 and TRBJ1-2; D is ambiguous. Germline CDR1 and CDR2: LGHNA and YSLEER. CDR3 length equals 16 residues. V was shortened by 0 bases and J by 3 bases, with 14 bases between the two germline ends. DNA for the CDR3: TGCGCCAGCAGCCAAGATGAGGGAGGAGCGGACTATGGCTACACCTTC. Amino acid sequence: CASSQDEGGADYGYTF.

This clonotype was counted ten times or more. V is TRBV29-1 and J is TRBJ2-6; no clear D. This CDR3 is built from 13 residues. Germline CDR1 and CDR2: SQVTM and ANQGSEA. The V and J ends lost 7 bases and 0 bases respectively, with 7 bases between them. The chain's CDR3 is CSAGDSGANVLTF. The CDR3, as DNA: TGCAGCGCCGGAGACTCTGGGGCCAACGTCCTGACTTTC.

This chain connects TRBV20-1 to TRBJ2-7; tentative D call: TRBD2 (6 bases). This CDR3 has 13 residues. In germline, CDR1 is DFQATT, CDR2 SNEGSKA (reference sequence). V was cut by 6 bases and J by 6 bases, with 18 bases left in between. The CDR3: CSASHQTRSEQYF. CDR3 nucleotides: TGCAGTGCATCGCACCAGACTAGGTCCGAGCAGTACTTC.

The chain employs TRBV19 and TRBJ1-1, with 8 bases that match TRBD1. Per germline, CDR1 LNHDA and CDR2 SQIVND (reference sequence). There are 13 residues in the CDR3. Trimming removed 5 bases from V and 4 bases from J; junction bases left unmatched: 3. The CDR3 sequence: CASSGQGATEAFF. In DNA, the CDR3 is TGTGCCAGTAGTGGACAGGGAGCCACTGAAGCTTTCTTT.

CDR3 region: CASSEEGEQYF. The CDR3 coding sequence is TGTGCCAGCAGTGAAGAGGGAGAGCAGTACTTC. The chain joins TRBV25-1 to TRBJ2-7, with D tentatively TRBD2 (5 bases). The CDR3 length is 11 residues. The germline CDR1 and CDR2 sequences are MGHDK and SYGVNS. The V gene lost 2 bases and the J gene lost 7 bases, with 6 bases spanning the gap.

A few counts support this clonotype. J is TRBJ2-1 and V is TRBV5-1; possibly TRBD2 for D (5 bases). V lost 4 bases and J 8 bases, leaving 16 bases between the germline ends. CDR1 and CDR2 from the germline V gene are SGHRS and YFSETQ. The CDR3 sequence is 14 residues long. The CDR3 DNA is TGCGCCAGCAGCCCCACTAGTAGTCACGATGAGCAGTTCTTC. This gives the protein CASSPTSSHDEQFF.

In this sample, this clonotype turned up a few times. DNA for the CDR3: TGTGCCAGCAGCTTAGTTGCGACAGACACTGAAGCTTTCTTT. It yields the protein CASSLVATDTEAFF. The chain uses TRBV11-2 and TRBJ1-1; perhaps TRBD1 as D (5 bases). V gave up 1 base and J gave up 3 bases, with 9 bases separating them. This CDR3 has 14 residues. CDR1 and CDR2 (germline): SGHAT, FQNNGV.

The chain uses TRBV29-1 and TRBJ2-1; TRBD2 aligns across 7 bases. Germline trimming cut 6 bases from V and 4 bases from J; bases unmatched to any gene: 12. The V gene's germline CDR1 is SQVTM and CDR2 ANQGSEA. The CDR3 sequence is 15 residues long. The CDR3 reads CSVRPWTRDYNEQFF. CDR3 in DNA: TGCAGCGTCCGACCGTGGACTAGGGATTACAATGAGCAGTTCTTC.

The CDR3 nucleotides are TGTGCCAGCAGCAATAAATGGTGGACCCGTACTGAAGCTTTCTTT. Protein: CASSNKWWTRTEAFF. The chain joins TRBV5-6 to TRBJ1-1; no clear D. In germline, CDR1 is SGHDT, CDR2 YYEEEE. CDR3 length equals 15 residues. V was clipped by 4 bases and J by 5 bases, with 18 bases between them. The full variable domain, completed using reference TRBV5-6 and TRBJ1-1, is DAGVTQSPTHLIKTRGQQVTLRCSPKSGHDTVSWYQQALGQGPQFIFQYYEEEERQRGNFPDRFSGHQFPNYSSELNVNALLLGDSALYLCASSNKWWTRTEAFFGQGTRLTVV.

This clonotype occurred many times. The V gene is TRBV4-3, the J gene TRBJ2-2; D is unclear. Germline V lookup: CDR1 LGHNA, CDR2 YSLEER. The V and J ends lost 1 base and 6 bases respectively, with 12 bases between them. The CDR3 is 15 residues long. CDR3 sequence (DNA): TGCGCCAGCAGCCAAGTCGTGAGTTCGGCCGGGGAGCTGTTTTTT. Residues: CASSQVVSSAGELFF.

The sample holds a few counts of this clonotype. CDR3: CASSVRQETATQYF. DNA for the CDR3: TGTGCCAGCAGCGTACGGCAGGAGACGGCGACCCAGTACTTC. V is TRBV9 and J is TRBJ2-5, with no clear D. Trimming took 1 base from V and 7 from J, leaving 14 bases between them. Looked up from germline, CDR1 is SGDLS and CDR2 is YYNGEE. CDR3 length: 14 amino acids.

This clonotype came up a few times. The CDR3 protein is CASSPTGFGELFF. The DNA of the CDR3 is TGTGCCAGCAGCCCTACAGGGTTCGGGGAGCTGTTTTTT. V usage is TRBV12-3 or TRBV12-4 and J usage is TRBJ2-2; possibly TRBD1 for D (6 bases). Trimming stripped 6 bases from V and 7 bases from J, with 12 bases between. The CDR3 runs 13 residues.

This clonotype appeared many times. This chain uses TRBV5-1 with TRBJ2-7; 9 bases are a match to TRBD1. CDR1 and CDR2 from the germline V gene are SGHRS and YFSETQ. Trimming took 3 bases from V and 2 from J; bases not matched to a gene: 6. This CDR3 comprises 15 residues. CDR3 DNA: TGCGCCAGCAGCTCTCGGACAGGGGTCCCCTACGAGCAGTACTTC. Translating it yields CASSSRTGVPYEQYF.

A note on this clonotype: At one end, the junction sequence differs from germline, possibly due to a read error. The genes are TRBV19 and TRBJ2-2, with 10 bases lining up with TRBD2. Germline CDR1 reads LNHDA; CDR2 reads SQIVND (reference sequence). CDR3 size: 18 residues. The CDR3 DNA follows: TGTGCCAGTAGTCGGGCCCTAGCGGGAGAGTCAGGCACCGAGGAGCTGTTTTTT. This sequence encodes CASSRALAGESGTEELFF.

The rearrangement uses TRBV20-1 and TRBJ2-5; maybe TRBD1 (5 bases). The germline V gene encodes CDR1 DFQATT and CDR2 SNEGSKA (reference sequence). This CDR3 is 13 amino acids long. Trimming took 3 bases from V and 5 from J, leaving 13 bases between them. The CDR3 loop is CSASPPGLETQYF. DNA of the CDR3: TGCAGTGCTAGTCCCCCAGGGTTGGAGACCCAGTACTTC.

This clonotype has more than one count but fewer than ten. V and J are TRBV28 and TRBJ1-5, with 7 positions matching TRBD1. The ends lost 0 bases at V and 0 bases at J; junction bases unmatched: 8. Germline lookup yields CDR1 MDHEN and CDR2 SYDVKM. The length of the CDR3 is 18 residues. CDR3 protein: CASSLCGLQGSSNQPQHF. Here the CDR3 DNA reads TGTGCCAGCAGTTTATGCGGTTTACAGGGGAGTAGCAATCAGCCCCAGCATTTT.

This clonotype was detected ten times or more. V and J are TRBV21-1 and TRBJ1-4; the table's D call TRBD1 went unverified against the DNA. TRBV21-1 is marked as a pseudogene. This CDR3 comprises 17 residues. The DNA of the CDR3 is TGTGCCAGCACCCCATCGAGGGTCCGGGACAGGGATGAAAAACTGTTTTTT. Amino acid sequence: CASTPSRVRDRDEKLFF.

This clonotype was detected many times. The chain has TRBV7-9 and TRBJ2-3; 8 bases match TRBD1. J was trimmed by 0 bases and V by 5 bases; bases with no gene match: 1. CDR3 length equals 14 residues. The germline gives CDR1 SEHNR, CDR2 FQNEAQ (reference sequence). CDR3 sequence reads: CASSDRGSTDTQYF. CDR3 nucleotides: TGTGCCAGCAGCGACAGGGGAAGCACAGATACGCAGTATTTT.

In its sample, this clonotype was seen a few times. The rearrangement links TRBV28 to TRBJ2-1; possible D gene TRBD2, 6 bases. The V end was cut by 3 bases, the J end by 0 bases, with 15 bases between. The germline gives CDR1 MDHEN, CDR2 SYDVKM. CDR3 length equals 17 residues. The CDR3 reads CASSFFRGTNSYNEQFF. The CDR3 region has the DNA TGTGCCAGCAGTTTTTTCCGGGGGACCAACTCCTACAATGAGCAGTTCTTC.

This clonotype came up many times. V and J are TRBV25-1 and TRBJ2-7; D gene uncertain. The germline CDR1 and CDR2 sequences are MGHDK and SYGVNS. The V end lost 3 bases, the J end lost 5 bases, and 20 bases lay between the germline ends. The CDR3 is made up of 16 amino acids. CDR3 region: CASSEVSLQNVHEQYF. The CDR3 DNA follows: TGTGCCAGCAGTGAGGTCTCTTTACAGAACGTCCACGAGCAGTACTTC.

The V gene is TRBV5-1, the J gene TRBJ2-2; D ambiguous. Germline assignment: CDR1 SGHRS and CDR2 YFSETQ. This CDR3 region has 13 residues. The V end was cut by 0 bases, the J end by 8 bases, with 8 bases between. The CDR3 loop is CASSLGTGGELFF. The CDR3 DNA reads TGCGCCAGCAGCTTGGGAACCGGAGGGGAGCTGTTTTTT. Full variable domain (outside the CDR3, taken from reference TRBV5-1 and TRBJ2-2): KAGVTQTPRYLIKTRGQQVTLSCSPISGHRSVSWYQQTPGQGLQFLFEYFSETQRNKGNFPGRFSGRQFSNSRSEMNVSTLELGDSALYLCASSLGTGGELFFGEGSRLTVL.

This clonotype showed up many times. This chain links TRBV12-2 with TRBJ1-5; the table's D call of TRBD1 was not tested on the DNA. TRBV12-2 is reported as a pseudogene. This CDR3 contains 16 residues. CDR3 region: CASRLGSGTGCQPQHF. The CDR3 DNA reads TGTGCAAGTCGCTTAGGATCCGGGACAGGCTGTCAGCCCCAGCATTTT.

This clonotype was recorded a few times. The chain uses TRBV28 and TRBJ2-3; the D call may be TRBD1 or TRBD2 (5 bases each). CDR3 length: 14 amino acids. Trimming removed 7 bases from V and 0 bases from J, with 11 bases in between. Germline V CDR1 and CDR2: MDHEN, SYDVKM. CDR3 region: CASTRGGSTDTQYF. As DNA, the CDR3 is TGTGCCAGCACGAGGGGCGGTAGCACAGATACGCAGTATTTT.

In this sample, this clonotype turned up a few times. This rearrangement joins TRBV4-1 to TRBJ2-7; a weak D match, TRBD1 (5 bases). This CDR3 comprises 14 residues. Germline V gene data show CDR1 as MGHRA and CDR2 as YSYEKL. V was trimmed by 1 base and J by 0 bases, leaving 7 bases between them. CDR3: CASSQAGHSYEQYF. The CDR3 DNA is TGCGCCAGCAGCCAAGCAGGGCACTCCTACGAGCAGTACTTC.